This T cell receptor (beta chain) was obtained from a study of T cells in Graves' hyperthyroidism and ophthalmopathy. The hyperthyroidism was newly diagnosed and had lasted under 2 months; the patients were aged 18 to 65. Clinical symptoms, serum thyroxine, TRAb, thyroid ultrasound and orbital computed tomography informed diagnoses. There are 13 residues in the CDR3. Trimming removed 5 bases from V and 3 bases from J, with 11 bases in between. From germline, CDR1 is MNHNS and CDR2 SASEGT. Study-wide findings and caveats: Ophthalmopathy was model-predicted a median about 6.9 months pre-onset.

This clonotype was counted many times. Its antigen is not identified. Template material for amplifying TCR beta CDR3 regions consisted of RNA transcripts. In the first-round RT-PCR of the TCR CDR3, the HTBI primer set was used. TCRdb re-derived calls from the multiplex PCR reads in MiXCR, one entry per CDR3 protein. The sample shows about 130,000 distinct CDR3 sequences, roughly 23% of them seen only once. The sequencing sample was made of blood. The source of this sequence is a woman aged 45-65 years with Graves' hyperthyroidism that later progressed to Graves' ophthalmopathy. This sequence joins TRBV6-1 and TRBJ2-7, with D maybe TRBD2 (5 bases). The CDR3 sequence: CASSKDWFYEQYF. As DNA, the CDR3 is TGTGCCAGCAGTAAGGACTGGTTCTACGAGCAGTACTTC.